This T cell receptor (beta chain) was found in a study of T cell repertoires in cytomegalovirus infection. Many counts were recorded for this clonotype. MiXCR, applied by TCRdb to the reads, yields one record per CDR3 protein. The repertoire has over 450,000 distinct CDR3 sequences, roughly 10% of them found once; the top ten carry roughly 10%. V was cut by 3 bases and J by 0 bases, with 5 bases left in between. This CDR3 has 14 amino acids. Germline-derived CDR1 and CDR2 are SGHNT and YENEEA. This chain connects TRBV11-3 to TRBJ2-2; no clear D gene. The receptor comes from a human donor in good health (CMV status not recorded). Some clones in this sample may be carry-over from other donors' samples. Sequenced input: PBMCs. CDR3 DNA: TGTGCCAGCAGCTTCGTGTCGAACACCGGGGAGCTGTTTTTT. This sequence encodes CASSFVSNTGELFF.